The 25 T cell receptor beta chains presented below share a single source sample, sequenced in a study of blood T cell repertoires in COVID-19 (dated by TCRdb to the early 2020s). Libraries were prepared through the immunoSEQ multiplex PCR assay. Imported from immuneACCESS, the table was reduced by TCRdb to in-frame sequences with V and J called. These copies leave out some clones; in studies compared against another copy, an unresolved V gene accounts for under half, and the cause of the remainder is not known. Present in this sample are roughly 150,000 clones, 76% of which were seen just once. Clones ranked in the top ten supply about 4% of the sample. Sequencing input: peripheral blood. Receptor source: a woman of 80 years or more with acute or convalescent COVID-19.

This clone was seen once. This rearrangement joins TRBV10-1 to TRBJ2-2; the match to TRBD1 covers 8 bases. This CDR3 comprises 20 residues. Germline trimming cut 4 bases from V and 0 bases from J; bases unmatched to any gene: 16. Germline CDR1 WNHNN, CDR2 SYGVQD (reference sequence). This chain's CDR3 is CASSVQGDRHHRTNTGELFF. Here the CDR3 DNA reads TGCGCCAGCAGTGTTCAGGGGGACAGGCATCATCGAACGAACACCGGGGAGCTGTTTTTT.

This rearrangement joins TRBV30 to TRBJ1-4, with 10 bases fitting TRBD1. With V trimmed by 1 base and J by 7 bases, 3 bases remained unmatched. The CDR3 covers 14 residues. Germline assignment: CDR1 GTSNPN and CDR2 SVGIG (reference sequence). The CDR3 DNA reads TGTGCCTGGAGTGAGGGACAGGGGATTGAAAAACTGTTTTTT. Protein: CAWSEGQGIEKLFF.

The genes are TRBV7-8 and TRBJ1-5, with 9 bases aligning to TRBD1. The CDR3 loop spans 15 amino acids. Per germline, CDR1 SGHVS and CDR2 FQNEAQ. After removal of 5 bases from V and 5 bases from J, the junction contained 7 bases not matched to a gene. CDR3 in amino acids: CASSRDRGSYQPQHF. Written as DNA, the CDR3 is TGTGCCAGCAGCCGTGACAGGGGGAGTTATCAGCCCCAGCATTTT.

The V call is TRBV28, the J call TRBJ1-5; possible D gene TRBD1, 5 bases. CDR3 length: 13 residues. V was clipped by 8 bases and J by 5 bases, with 13 bases between them. The germline CDR1 and CDR2 sequences are MDHEN and SYDVKM. CDR3 sequence: CASRVGGHQPQHF. CDR3 coding DNA: TGTGCCAGCCGGGTCGGGGGTCATCAGCCCCAGCATTTT. Drawing the rest from reference TRBV28 and TRBJ1-5, the complete variable domain is DVKVTQSSRYLVKRTGEKVFLECVQDMDHENMFWYRQDPGLGLRLIYFSYDVKMKEKGDIPEGYSVSREKKERFSLILESASTNQTSMYLCASRVGGHQPQHFGDGTRLSIL.

The chain carries TRBV2 and TRBJ1-4; perhaps TRBD1 as D (5 bases). The CDR3 loop spans 15 amino acids. Germline values: CDR1 SNHLY, CDR2 FYNNEI. Trimming pared 1 base from V and 7 bases from J, leaving 13 bases between. The CDR3 here is CASSEGGELGEKLFF. The CDR3, as DNA: TGTGCCAGCAGTGAAGGGGGCGAGCTTGGTGAAAAACTGTTTTTT.

V usage is TRBV7-9 and J usage is TRBJ2-1, with 8 bases aligning to TRBD2. V lost 0 bases to trimming and J lost 2 bases; unmatched junction nucleotides: 0. This CDR3 spans 15 amino acids. CDR1 is SEHNR, CDR2 FQNEAQ, per germline (reference sequence). The CDR3, as DNA: TGTGCCAGCAGCTTAGCTAGCGGGACCTACAATGAGCAGTTCTTC. Protein product: CASSLASGTYNEQFF.

The chain has TRBV12-2 and TRBJ1-5; TRBD1, as called in the table, went unchecked against the DNA. TRBV12-2 counts as a pseudogene. The CDR3 spans 16 residues. In nucleotides, the CDR3 is TGTGCAAGTCGCTTAGTTCTAGGACAGGGGAGCCAGCCCCAGCATTTT. Its protein is CASRLVLGQGSQPQHF.

A word on this clone: The sample has other DNA sequences that encode this CDR3 too. This sequence joins TRBV3-1 (or the pseudogene TRBV3-2) and TRBJ2-7; no firm D call. CDR1 is LGHDT, CDR2 YNNKEL, per germline (reference sequence). Trimming removed 2 bases from V and 0 bases from J, with 8 bases in between. The CDR3 contains 14 residues. The CDR3 spells CASSQWADSYEQYF. The CDR3 DNA is TGTGCCAGCAGCCAATGGGCTGACTCCTACGAGCAGTACTTC.

The rearrangement links TRBV5-1 to TRBJ2-3; D is unclear. CDR1 SGHRS and CDR2 YFSETQ come from the germline V gene. CDR3 length: 11 amino acids. Trimming stripped 4 bases from V and 5 bases from J, with 5 bases between. The CDR3 nucleotides read TGCGCCAGCAGCGTAGAAGATACGCAGTATTTT. Its protein product is CASSVEDTQYF. Together with reference TRBV5-1 and TRBJ2-3, the CDR3 gives the full variable domain: KAGVTQTPRYLIKTRGQQVTLSCSPISGHRSVSWYQQTPGQGLQFLFEYFSETQRNKGNFPGRFSGRQFSNSRSEMNVSTLELGDSALYLCASSVEDTQYFGPGTRLTVL.

The chain links TRBV25-1 to TRBJ2-7, with TRBD1 matching over 7 bases. The germline CDR1 and CDR2 sequences are MGHDK and SYGVNS. V lost 6 bases, J lost 1 base, and 6 bases stayed unmatched. The CDR3 extends over 14 amino acids. Here the CDR3 reads CASRSRDRSYEQYF. DNA for the CDR3: TGTGCCAGCAGAAGCCGGGACAGATCCTACGAGCAGTACTTC.

The chain employs TRBV13 and TRBJ2-2, with TRBD2 as a possible D gene (6 bases). Germline loops: CDR1 PRHDT, CDR2 FYEKMQ (reference sequence). Deletions cut 2 bases from V and 1 base from J, with 11 bases between. The CDR3 covers 16 residues. The DNA of the CDR3 is TGTGCCAGCAGCTTACTGTCTAGCGAGAACACCGGGGAGCTGTTTTTT. This encodes CASSLLSSENTGELFF.

This sequence joins TRBV2 and TRBJ2-5; TRBD2 aligns across 11 bases. After removal of 6 bases from V and 5 bases from J, the junction contained 23 bases not matched to a gene. Germline loops: CDR1 SNHLY, CDR2 FYNNEI. CDR3 size: 20 residues. In DNA form, the CDR3 reads TGTGCCAGCAGCGGGACTAGCGGCAAAGGGAGGGGGGCGAGTTTTGAGACCCAGTACTTC. It specifies CASSGTSGKGRGASFETQYF.

The genes are TRBV7-3 and TRBJ1-2, with TRBD1 as a possible D gene (6 bases). Trimming took 1 base from V and 6 from J, leaving 15 bases between them. The CDR3 covers 15 residues. In germline, CDR1 is SGHTA, CDR2 FQGTGA. In DNA form, the CDR3 reads TGTGCCAGCAGCTTAAGAGGGGGTTCGCGGGATGGCTACACCTTC. This sequence encodes CASSLRGGSRDGYTF.

This clone came up a few times. The V call is TRBV29-1, the J call TRBJ1-2; a possible D gene is TRBD1 (5 bases). CDR1 and CDR2 (germline): SQVTM, ANQGSEA. The ends were cut back, 6 bases at V and 3 bases at J, with 32 bases in the middle. The CDR3 covers 19 residues. CDR3 region: CSVPSGGDTTAHIYYGYTF. As DNA, the CDR3 is TGCAGCGTGCCCTCCGGGGGGGATACCACCGCCCACATTTACTATGGCTACACCTTC.

J is TRBJ2-1 and V is TRBV7-2; 11 positions match TRBD2. The V segment lost 1 base and the J segment 4 bases; nucleotides outside the gene matches: 6. Germline lookup yields CDR1 SGHTA and CDR2 FQGNSA. The CDR3 runs 17 residues. Written as DNA, the CDR3 is TGTGCCAGCAGCTTAGGTTCAACTAGCGGGGGTTACAATGAGCAGTTCTTC. This translates into CASSLGSTSGGYNEQFF.

The DNA for the CDR3 is TGTGCCAGTAGTATAGTAGCAACTAGCGGGAGGGGTGAGCAGTTCTTC. It is translated as CASSIVATSGRGEQFF. This chain links TRBV19 with TRBJ2-1; 13 nucleotides match TRBD2. This CDR3 has 16 residues. Germline values: CDR1 LNHDA, CDR2 SQIVND (reference sequence). The ends lost 1 base at V and 9 bases at J; junction bases unmatched: 6.

The rearrangement uses TRBV30 and TRBJ2-7; 8 positions agree with TRBD2. Germline loops: CDR1 GTSNPN, CDR2 SVGIG (reference sequence). The ends lost 8 bases at V and 1 base at J; junction bases unmatched: 4. The CDR3 contains 12 residues. CDR3 nucleotides: TGTGCCCTAGCGGGCGGGTCCTACGAGCAGTACTTC. Protein: CALAGGSYEQYF.

The DNA for the CDR3 is TGCGCCAGCAGCCCGGGACTAGCGGGAGGGCACGAGCAGTACTTC. Translating gives CASSPGLAGGHEQYF. The chain has TRBV5-1 and TRBJ2-7, with 16 nucleotides matching TRBD2. The germline gives CDR1 SGHRS, CDR2 YFSETQ. The CDR3 spans 15 residues. V dropped 4 bases and J dropped 5; count of bases not matched to a gene: 3.

The chain employs TRBV6-5 and TRBJ2-1; 13 bases agree with TRBD2. Germline V gene lookup returns CDR1 MNHEY and CDR2 SVGAGI. The length of the CDR3 is 14 residues. The ends lost 5 bases at V and 7 bases at J; junction bases unmatched: 2. In nucleotides, the CDR3 is TGTGCCAGCAGTAGGACTAGCGGGAGTAATGAGCAGTTCTTC. It codes for CASSRTSGSNEQFF.

The table lists this clone with a few counts. The genes are TRBV10-2 and TRBJ2-2; TRBD1 might be the D (5 bases). The germline V gene has CDR1 WSHSY and CDR2 SAAADI. This CDR3 region has 14 residues. Deletions cut 3 bases from V and 1 base from J, with 6 bases between. This chain's CDR3 is CASSETGNTGELFF. CDR3 sequence (DNA): TGCGCCAGCAGTGAAACAGGGAACACCGGGGAGCTGTTTTTT.

The chain couples TRBV27 to TRBJ2-3, with TRBD2 identical over 12 bases. Germline V gives CDR1 MNHEY, CDR2 SMNVEV (reference sequence). The ends lost 7 bases at V and 2 bases at J; junction bases unmatched: 7. The CDR3 extends over 16 amino acids. CDR3 bases: TGTGCCAGCAAGGGAGGACTAGCGGGGTACACAGATACGCAGTATTTT. It translates to CASKGGLAGYTDTQYF.

The chain carries TRBV6-5 and TRBJ1-1; D gene uncertain. Germline CDR1 and CDR2: MNHEY and SVGAGI. V lost 0 bases and J lost 1, with 6 bases in between. This CDR3 region has 14 residues. CDR3 amino acids: CASSYSWQNTEAFF. CDR3 nucleotides: TGTGCCAGCAGTTACTCGTGGCAGAACACTGAAGCTTTCTTT.

The chain is built from TRBV18 and TRBJ1-1, with 9 bases that match TRBD1. The V gene's germline CDR1 is KGHSH and CDR2 LQKENI. The trim removed 3 bases at V and 1 base at J, leaving 3 bases unmatched. The CDR3 spans 15 residues. The CDR3 DNA follows: TGTGCCAGCTCACCGCCGGGACAGGGGAACACTGAAGCTTTCTTT. Its protein is CASSPPGQGNTEAFF.

The J gene is TRBJ1-2, the V gene TRBV18; 8 bases align to TRBD1. The CDR3 totals 14 residues. The junction had 5 bases not matched to a gene; V was cut back by 4 bases and J by 4 bases. Germline V lookup: CDR1 KGHSH, CDR2 LQKENI. The CDR3 nucleotides read TGTGCCAGCTCACTCGCGGACAGGGTCTATGGCTACACCTTC. Its translation: CASSLADRVYGYTF.

The chain couples TRBV11-3 to TRBJ1-1; D gene unclear. Germline CDR1 and CDR2: SGHNT and YENEEA. There are 13 residues in the CDR3. The ends were cut back, 5 bases at V and 0 bases at J, with 7 bases in the middle. This CDR3 is CASSRDMNTEAFF. CDR3 sequence (DNA): TGTGCCAGCAGCCGAGACATGAACACTGAAGCTTTCTTT.